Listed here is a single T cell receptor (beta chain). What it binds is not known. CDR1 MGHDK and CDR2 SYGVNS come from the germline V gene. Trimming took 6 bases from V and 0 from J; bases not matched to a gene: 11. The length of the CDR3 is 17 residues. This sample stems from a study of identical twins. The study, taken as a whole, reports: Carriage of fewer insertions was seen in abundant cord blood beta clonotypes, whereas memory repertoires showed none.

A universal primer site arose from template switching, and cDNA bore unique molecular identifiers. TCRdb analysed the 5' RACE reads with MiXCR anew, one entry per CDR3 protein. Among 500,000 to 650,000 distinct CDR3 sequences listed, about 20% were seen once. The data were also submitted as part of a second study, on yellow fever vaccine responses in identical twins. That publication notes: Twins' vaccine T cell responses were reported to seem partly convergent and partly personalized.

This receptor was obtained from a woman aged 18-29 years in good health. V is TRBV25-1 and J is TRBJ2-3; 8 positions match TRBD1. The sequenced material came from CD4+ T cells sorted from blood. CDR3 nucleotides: TGTGCCAGCAGCGTTCAACCGGGACAGGTTAGCACAGATACGCAGTATTTT. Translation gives CASSVQPGQVSTDTQYF.